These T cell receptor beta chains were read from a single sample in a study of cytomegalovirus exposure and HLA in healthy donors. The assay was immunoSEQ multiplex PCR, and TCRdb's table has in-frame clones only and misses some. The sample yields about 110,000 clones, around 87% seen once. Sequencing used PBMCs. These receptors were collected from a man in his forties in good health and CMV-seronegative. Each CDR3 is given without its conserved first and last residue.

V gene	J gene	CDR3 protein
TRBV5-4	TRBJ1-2	ASSLGGDNGYT
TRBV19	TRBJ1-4	ASSTRWDSSNEKLF
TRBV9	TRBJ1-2	ASSVASYRGYT
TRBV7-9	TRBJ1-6	ASSSDRGDSPLH
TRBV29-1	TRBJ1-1	SVDPTGNTEAF
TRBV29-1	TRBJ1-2	SVEPGQGRGGYT
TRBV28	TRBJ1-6	ASTGSNSPLH
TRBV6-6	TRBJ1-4	ASSTVLTNEKLF
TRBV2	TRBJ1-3	ASSGTVSGNTIY
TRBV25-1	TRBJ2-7	ASSGQSYEQY
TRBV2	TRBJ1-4	ASSDGRRGEKLF
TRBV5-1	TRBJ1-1	ASYAGTGNTEAF
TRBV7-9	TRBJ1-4	ASSQMRQEVEKLF
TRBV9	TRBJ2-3	ASSPAGLASADTQY
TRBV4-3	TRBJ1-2	ASSQDRGNPYGYT
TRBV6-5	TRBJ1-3	ASSYGTGQNTIY
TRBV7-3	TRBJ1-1	ASSPSGRGTEAF
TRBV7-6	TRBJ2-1	ASSLVGGTNYNEQF
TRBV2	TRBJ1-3	ASTSTGKTGNTIY
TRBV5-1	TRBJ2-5	ASSTGGRQETQY
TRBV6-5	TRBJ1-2	ASSSGTDDYGYT
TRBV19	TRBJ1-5	ASIRSGGISNQPQH
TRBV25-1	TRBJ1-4	ASSEVRQGDEKLF
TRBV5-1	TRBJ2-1	ASSLKGSYNEQF
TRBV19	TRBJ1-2	ASSIAGTGDVYGYT
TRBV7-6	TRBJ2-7	ASSPGSGTGYDEQY
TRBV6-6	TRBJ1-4	ASEEGGNEKLF
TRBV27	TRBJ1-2	ASSPRGVPTNYGYT
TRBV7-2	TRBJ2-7	ASSLEGARVHEQY
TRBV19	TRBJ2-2	ASSPLGTGELF
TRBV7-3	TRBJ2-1	ASSSGRLGSEQF
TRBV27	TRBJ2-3	ASSLGAGYTDTQY
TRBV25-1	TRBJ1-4	ASSEGLRGLNEKLF
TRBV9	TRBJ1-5	ASSVGAGNSNQPQH
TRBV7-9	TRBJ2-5	ASSSTGLAGFQETQY
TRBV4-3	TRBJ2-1	ASSQDPGGSYNEQF
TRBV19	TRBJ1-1	ASSSQGASTEAF
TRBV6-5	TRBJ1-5	ASRPVPGGQPQH
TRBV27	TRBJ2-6	ASSLSSSGANVLT
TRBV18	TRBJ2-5	ASSPLGLAEETQY
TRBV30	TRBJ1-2	AWTFAQGGNYGYT
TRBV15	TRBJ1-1	ATSRGPNTEAF
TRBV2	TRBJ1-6	ASSVSGTGLEDSPLH
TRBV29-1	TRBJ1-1	SVPGHITEAF
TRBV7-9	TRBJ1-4	ASSLPTGHLF
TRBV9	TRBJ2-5	ASSVGLVETQY
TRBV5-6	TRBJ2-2	ASSFINSGTGKGTGELF
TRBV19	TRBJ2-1	ASNPRGGNEQF
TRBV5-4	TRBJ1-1	ASSFGGRLMENTEAF
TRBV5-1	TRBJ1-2	ASSSNPGTGSLT
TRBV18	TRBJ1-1	ASSLEGGEAF
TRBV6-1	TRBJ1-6	ASSEGRGSPLH